This is a list of T cell receptor beta chains from one sample in a study of cytomegalovirus exposure and HLA in healthy donors. Repertoires were generated with immunoSEQ multiplex PCR, while TCRdb's copy carries only in-frame clones and drops some. This table holds around 220,000 clones, over 60% found once. Input material: PBMCs. The receptors were sampled from a young man in good health and CMV-seronegative. The CDR3 runs from the conserved cysteine through the conserved F or W.

v_gene: TRBV11-3; j_gene: TRBJ2-5; CDR3aa: CASSLGGTSGLQETQYF
v_gene: TRBV5-1; j_gene: TRBJ2-2; CDR3aa: CASSDRTSGGNTGELFF
v_gene: TRBV7-9; j_gene: TRBJ2-1; CDR3aa: CASSFPGASGQFF
v_gene: TRBV7-2; j_gene: TRBJ1-1; CDR3aa: CASSLAPAAGTEAFF
v_gene: TRBV6-1; j_gene: TRBJ1-4; CDR3aa: CASSQPGQGDEKLFF
v_gene: TRBV6-6; j_gene: TRBJ1-1; CDR3aa: CASSPGQGRTDF
v_gene: TRBV28; j_gene: TRBJ2-1; CDR3aa: CASSWHTWTSGSVSPYNEQFF
v_gene: TRBV5-6; j_gene: TRBJ1-1; CDR3aa: CASSLQQGAFSEAFF
v_gene: TRBV10-3; j_gene: TRBJ1-4; CDR3aa: CAISTGTTNEKLFF
v_gene: TRBV5-1; j_gene: TRBJ2-7; CDR3aa: CASSPGANYEQYF
v_gene: TRBV28; j_gene: TRBJ2-1; CDR3aa: CASSLGEGAWREGNEQFF
v_gene: TRBV7-9; j_gene: TRBJ1-1; CDR3aa: CASSLDQGARTEAFF
v_gene: TRBV20-1; j_gene: TRBJ2-5; CDR3aa: CSATGEETQYF
v_gene: TRBV4-2; j_gene: TRBJ1-5; CDR3aa: CASSPEDRGLKGEQPQHF
v_gene: TRBV7-7; j_gene: TRBJ2-1; CDR3aa: CASSLSGTDGEQFF
v_gene: TRBV4-3; j_gene: TRBJ1-2; CDR3aa: CASSHVERGSGYTF
v_gene: TRBV9; j_gene: TRBJ1-4; CDR3aa: CASSAAPSRPEEKLFF
v_gene: TRBV6-5; j_gene: TRBJ2-2; CDR3aa: CASSYSGDTGELFF
v_gene: TRBV2; j_gene: TRBJ1-2; CDR3aa: CASSESRGGYGYTF
v_gene: TRBV5-1; j_gene: TRBJ2-3; CDR3aa: CASSTGSGESTDTQYF
v_gene: TRBV10-3; j_gene: TRBJ1-1; CDR3aa: CAISDSGDPSNTEAFF
v_gene: TRBV11-2; j_gene: TRBJ2-7; CDR3aa: CASSWGQIYEQYF